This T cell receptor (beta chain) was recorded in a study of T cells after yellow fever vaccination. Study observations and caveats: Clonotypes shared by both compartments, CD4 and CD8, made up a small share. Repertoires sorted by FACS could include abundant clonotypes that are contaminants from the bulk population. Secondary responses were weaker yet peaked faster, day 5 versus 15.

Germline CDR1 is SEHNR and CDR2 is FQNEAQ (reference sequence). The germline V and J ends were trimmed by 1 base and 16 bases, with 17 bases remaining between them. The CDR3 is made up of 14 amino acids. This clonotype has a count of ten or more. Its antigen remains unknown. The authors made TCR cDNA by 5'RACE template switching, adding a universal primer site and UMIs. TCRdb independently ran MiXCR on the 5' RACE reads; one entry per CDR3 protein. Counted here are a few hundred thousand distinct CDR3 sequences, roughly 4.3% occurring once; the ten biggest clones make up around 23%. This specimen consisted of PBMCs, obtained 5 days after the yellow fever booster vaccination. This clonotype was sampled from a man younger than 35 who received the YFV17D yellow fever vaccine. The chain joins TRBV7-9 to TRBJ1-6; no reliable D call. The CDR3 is CASSLGTEEIGLHF. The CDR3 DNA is TGTGCCAGCAGCTTAGGCACCGAGGAGATCGGGCTCCACTTT.